These T cell receptor beta chains were read from a single sample in a study of shared clonotypes between healthy human individuals. TCRdb's table, derived via immunoSEQ multiplex PCR, lists solely in-frame clones and lacks some. Among about 2,200,000 clones, just over 90% were seen once, and the ten largest hold around 1.7%. The sequencing input was naive CD8+ T cells from PBMCs. The receptors stem from a man aged 18 to 29 in good health. Some clones in this sample may be carry-over from other donors' samples. Both conserved end residues are trimmed from each CDR3. Fields, in order: D gene, V gene, J gene, CDR3 protein. A D gene is named only where the DNA matches it firmly.

>-|TRBV5-1|TRBJ2-2
ASSLRDSRPGELF
>TRBD2|TRBV5-4|TRBJ2-5
ASSGLAGGRREETQY
>-|TRBV12-5|TRBJ1-1
ASARERGDTEAF
>TRBD1|TRBV6-5|TRBJ2-7
ASRLTGTGTGEQY
>TRBD2|TRBV2|TRBJ2-1
ASSDVAGVYNEQF
>TRBD2|TRBV7-6|TRBJ2-7
ASSPSHSGSYEQY
>TRBD1|TRBV5-6|TRBJ1-4
ASSWGSGGTGGLF
>-|TRBV6-6|TRBJ2-7
ASSYVWGDSYEQY
>-|TRBV13|TRBJ2-5
ASSFARLAPDAETQY
>TRBD1|TRBV11-3|TRBJ2-7
ASSLEPGTAYEQY
>TRBD1|TRBV25-1|TRBJ1-1
ASSITQGAEAF
>TRBD2|TRBV4-1|TRBJ2-5
ASSPRASGRAETQY
>-|TRBV27|TRBJ2-7
ASRQGAGDEQY
>-|TRBV5-1|TRBJ1-5
ASSQTGFGQPQH
>TRBD1|TRBV7-8|TRBJ2-1
ASSLLTGPNEQF
>TRBD2|TRBV29-1|TRBJ2-1
SVGPGTSGSWVDNEQF
>-|TRBV27|TRBJ1-1
ASSPGQNTEAF
>-|TRBV4-1|TRBJ1-5
ASSQGYRDNQPQH
>-|TRBV7-9|TRBJ1-2
ASSLVLPSDYGYT
>-|TRBV6-5|TRBJ1-4
ASSPAGELGEKLF
>-|TRBV30|TRBJ2-3
AWLLSGPTDTQY
>TRBD1|TRBV27|TRBJ2-7
ASSLSPGTGSSYEQY
>TRBD1|TRBV27|TRBJ2-2
ASSSTPQGVGELF
>-|TRBV27|TRBJ1-5
ASSLGEASNQPQH
>-|TRBV6-5|TRBJ1-2
ASSTPGLRDGYT
>TRBD1|TRBV18|TRBJ1-1
ASSPTGGGTEAF
>-|TRBV6-1|TRBJ2-7
ASSEGPQGAAYEQY
>-|TRBV6-5|TRBJ1-2
ASSGGELYGYT
>-|TRBV7-2|TRBJ2-3
ASSSPRSSTDTQY
>TRBD2|TRBV4-1|TRBJ2-7
ASSQDRVAGPPYEQY
>TRBD1|TRBV27|TRBJ1-2
ASSYRGGHGYT
>TRBD2|TRBV7-9|TRBJ2-1
ASSTGTSGYNEQF
>-|TRBV10-1|TRBJ2-1
ASSDSSHYNEQF
>-|TRBV28|TRBJ2-2
ASSSGWGTGELF
>-|TRBV28|TRBJ2-3
ASSSIAVSTDTQY
>-|TRBV19|TRBJ2-1
ASSIIAEYNEQF
>-|TRBV2|TRBJ1-5
ASRERNQPQH
>-|TRBV6-1|TRBJ2-7
ASSEGKGGPYEQY
>-|TRBV2|TRBJ1-6
ASSERGHGNSPLH
>-|TRBV25-1|TRBJ1-2
ASSGGSGPYGYT
>-|TRBV6-5|TRBJ2-7
ASGQTNYEQY
>-|TRBV29-1|TRBJ2-1
SVVGPREQF
>TRBD1|TRBV7-9|TRBJ2-7
ASSLGELTGAIYEQY
>-|TRBV6-1|TRBJ2-7
ASSEASRVVYEQY
>TRBD1|TRBV2|TRBJ2-2
ASSPTGWNTGELF
>-|TRBV30|TRBJ1-1
AWRFREMNTEAF
>TRBD2|TRBV28|TRBJ2-7
ASSGRLAGTYEQY
>-|TRBV9|TRBJ1-5
ASSDNGGVGQPQH
>TRBD2|TRBV7-9|TRBJ2-7
ASSDSGRPPYEQY